These 20 T cell receptor beta chains were all obtained from the same sample, sequenced in a study of blood T cell repertoires in COVID-19. Some clones are missing from TCRdb's copy, which holds only in-frame ones; the method was immunoSEQ multiplex PCR. The sample yields hundreds of thousands of clones, about 87% seen once. Sequencing was done on a sample of PBMCs or T cells enriched from blood (not recorded which). The source of these receptors is a man younger than 45 who had recovered from COVID-19.

The chain links TRBV19 to TRBJ2-1, with 8 bases aligning to TRBD2. Germline lookup yields CDR1 LNHDA and CDR2 SQIVND (reference sequence). There are 15 residues in the CDR3. After removal of 4 bases from V and 2 bases from J, the junction contained 4 bases not matched to a gene. CDR3 protein: CASSKGLAAYNEQFF. The CDR3 DNA is TGTGCCAGTAGTAAAGGACTAGCAGCCTACAATGAGCAGTTCTTC.

This chain uses TRBV6-5 with TRBJ2-2; 8 bases match TRBD1. Germline CDR1 MNHEY, CDR2 SVGAGI. V dropped 6 bases and J dropped 7; count of bases not matched to a gene: 10. The CDR3 sequence is 15 residues long. The CDR3 nucleotides are TGTGCCAGCAGCCCCATGCAGGGGGCAAGCGGGGAGCTGTTTTTT. This sequence encodes CASSPMQGASGELFF.

This rearrangement joins TRBV14 to TRBJ2-7; the match to TRBD2 covers 7 bases. The CDR3 consists of 17 residues. With V trimmed by 4 bases and J by 3 bases, 15 bases remained unmatched. Germline-derived CDR1 and CDR2 are SGHDN and FVKESK. Written as DNA, the CDR3 is TGTGCCAGCAGCCCTAAGAGGGGTGAGCGGGGATACTACGAGCAGTACTTC. Translating gives CASSPKRGERGYYEQYF.

This rearrangement joins TRBV20-1 to TRBJ2-7, with D possibly TRBD1 on 6 matching bases. Germline V gives CDR1 DFQATT, CDR2 SNEGSKA (reference sequence). CDR3 length: 11 amino acids. CDR3 protein: CRLRLGAEQYF. The CDR3, as DNA: TGCAGACTCCGTCTGGGGGCGGAGCAGTACTTC.

This clone was counted a single time. CDR3 residues: CASSFGIGATTKGANVLTF. CDR3 sequence (DNA): TGTGCCAGCAGTTTCGGTATAGGGGCGACGACGAAGGGGGCCAACGTCCTGACTTTC. This rearrangement joins TRBV27 to TRBJ2-6; D may be TRBD1 (5 bases). V lost 3 bases and J lost 4, with 22 bases in between. This CDR3 spans 19 amino acids. Germline lookup yields CDR1 MNHEY and CDR2 SMNVEV (reference sequence).

This clone was counted once. The V gene is TRBV5-3, the J gene TRBJ2-7; no firm D call. TRBV5-3 carries the ORF label, with uncertain function. V shed 2 bases and J shed 2 bases, with 8 bases lying between them. The CDR3 contains 13 residues. The CDR3 here is CARSFPITYEQYF. In nucleotides, the CDR3 is TGTGCCAGAAGCTTTCCTATTACCTACGAGCAGTACTTC.

This clone has a single count. The chain combines TRBV18 with TRBJ2-5; D is perhaps TRBD1 (6 bases). The CDR3 length is 13 residues. Germline V gene lookup returns CDR1 KGHSH and CDR2 LQKENI. V was cut by 4 bases and J by 5 bases, with 11 bases left in between. This chain's CDR3 is CASSQGEMETQYF. The DNA for the CDR3 is TGTGCCAGCTCACAGGGGGAGATGGAGACCCAGTACTTC. Full variable domain (outside the CDR3, taken from reference TRBV18 and TRBJ2-5): NAGVMQNPRHLVRRRGQEARLRCSPMKGHSHVYWYRQLPEEGLKFMVYLQKENIIDESGMPKERFSAEFPKEGPSILRIQQVVRGDSAAYFCASSQGEMETQYFGPGTRLLVL.

The chain is built from TRBV2 and TRBJ2-1; 8 bases are shared with TRBD1. This CDR3 contains 14 residues. V lost 3 bases to trimming and J lost 7 bases; unmatched junction nucleotides: 5. The V gene's germline CDR1 is SNHLY and CDR2 FYNNEI. As DNA, the CDR3 is TGTGCCAGCAGTGATCCAGGGGGCCAGAATGAGCAGTTCTTC. It yields the protein CASSDPGGQNEQFF.

The V call is TRBV30, the J call TRBJ1-1; unclear D gene. The CDR3 covers 11 residues. Germline assignment: CDR1 GTSNPN and CDR2 SVGIG (reference sequence). The V end was cut by 5 bases, the J end by 4 bases, with 8 bases between. The CDR3 DNA reads TGTGCCTGGGAGTACGGCACTGAAGCTTTCTTT. The encoded protein is CAWEYGTEAFF. Full variable domain (missing parts from reference TRBV30 and TRBJ1-1): SQTIHQWPATLVQPVGSPLSLECTVEGTSNPNLYWYRQAAGRGLQLLFYSVGIGQISSEVPQNLSASRPQDRQFILSSKKLLLSDSGFYLCAWEYGTEAFFGQGTRLTVV.

J is TRBJ1-6 and V is TRBV5-1; weak D call: TRBD1 (5 bases). V shed 4 bases and J shed 7 bases, with 12 bases lying between them. This CDR3 contains 14 residues. The germline V gene encodes CDR1 SGHRS and CDR2 YFSETQ. As DNA, the CDR3 is TGCGCCAGCAGCAAGGGACGGGAGAATTCACCCCTCCACTTT. Protein product: CASSKGRENSPLHF.

The chain joins TRBV9 to TRBJ1-1, with a tentative D call TRBD1 (6 bases). Trimming left V 0 bases short and J 10 bases short, with 19 bases between. The length of the CDR3 is 15 residues. The V gene's germline CDR1 is SGDLS and CDR2 YYNGEE. CDR3 residues: CASSVVGAGDGAAFF. The CDR3 DNA reads as TGTGCCAGCAGCGTAGTGGGGGCTGGTGATGGCGCAGCTTTCTTT.

This clone was recorded once. The rearrangement uses TRBV27 and TRBJ2-7; the match to TRBD2 covers 9 bases. Trimming at V came to 9 bases and at J to 2 bases, leaving 11 bases not matched to a gene. Germline lookup yields CDR1 MNHEY and CDR2 SMNVEV (reference sequence). The CDR3 is 15 amino acids. DNA for the CDR3: TGTGCCAGTACCCCCGCAGCGGGGGGCACCTACGAGCAGTACTTC. Amino acid sequence: CASTPAAGGTYEQYF.

V and J are TRBV11-3 and TRBJ2-3; D gene unclear. From germline, CDR1 is SGHNT and CDR2 YENEEA. With 0 bases removed from V and 4 bases from J, the gap between germline ends came to 11 bases. The CDR3 has 15 amino acids. This chain's CDR3 is CASSLDSSGSDTQYF. The DNA for the CDR3 is TGTGCCAGCAGCTTAGATTCGTCAGGTTCAGATACGCAGTATTTT. Based on the CDR3 plus reference TRBV11-3 and TRBJ2-3, the full variable domain is EAGVVQSPRYKIIEKKQPVAFWCNPISGHNTLYWYLQNLGQGPELLIRYENEEAVDDSQLPKDRFSAERLKGVDSTLKIQPAELGDSAVYLCASSLDSSGSDTQYFGPGTRLTVL.

This clone has only a few counts. The chain carries TRBV24-1 and TRBJ1-5, with 7 bases that match TRBD1. V lost 6 bases and J lost 4; bases outside the gene matches: 8. CDR3 size: 15 residues. Germline CDR1 KGHDR, CDR2 SFDVKD. Here the CDR3 reads CATSHGTDFNQPQHF. CDR3 DNA sequence: TGTGCCACCAGTCACGGGACAGACTTTAATCAGCCCCAGCATTTT.

The rearrangement links TRBV19 to TRBJ1-5; 7 bases line up with TRBD1. Germline assignment: CDR1 LNHDA and CDR2 SQIVND (reference sequence). CDR3 length: 14 residues. The ends lost 0 bases at V and 6 bases at J; junction bases unmatched: 2. The CDR3 bases are TGTGCCAGTAGTATAGATAGGGGGCTTCAGCCCCAGCATTTT. It is translated as CASSIDRGLQPQHF.

The genes are TRBV21-1 and TRBJ1-6. TRBV21-1 represents a pseudogene. This CDR3 has 15 residues. This CDR3 reads CASSKVRSGYSPLHF. The CDR3, as DNA: TGTGCCAGCAGCAAAGTTCGGTCCGGTTATTCACCCCTCCACTTT.

This clone was recorded once. The chain couples TRBV3-1 (or the pseudogene TRBV3-2) to TRBJ2-1; possible D gene TRBD2, 7 bases. V lost 0 bases, J lost 3 bases, and 12 bases lay in between. This CDR3 comprises 16 residues. Germline V lookup: CDR1 LGHDT, CDR2 YNNKEL (reference sequence). The CDR3 DNA reads as TGTGCCAGCAGCCAAGAATCGGGGGGCAACTACAATGAGCAGTTCTTC. It is translated as CASSQESGGNYNEQFF.

The V call is TRBV6-5, the J call TRBJ1-1, with 7 bases aligning to TRBD1. The junction had 14 bases not matched to a gene; V was cut back by 5 bases and J by 8 bases. The CDR3 has 15 amino acids. In germline, CDR1 is MNHEY, CDR2 SVGAGI. DNA for the CDR3: TGTGCCAGCAGTACCAACCCTACAGGGGCCCCCGAAGCTTTCTTT. Translated, it gives CASSTNPTGAPEAFF.

The V gene is TRBV27, the J gene TRBJ2-3, with 12 positions matching TRBD2. Losses at the gene ends were 5 bases for V and 9 bases for J; bases not matched to a gene: 15. This CDR3 contains 17 residues. Germline assignment: CDR1 MNHEY and CDR2 SMNVEV (reference sequence). The CDR3 nucleotides read TGTGCCAGCAGTCAGCCCCCTACGACTAGCGGGGGACTCACGCAGTATTTT. This translates into CASSQPPTTSGGLTQYF.

The chain is built from TRBV7-8 and TRBJ1-5; possibly TRBD1 for D (6 bases). V was trimmed by 1 base and J by 4 bases, leaving 20 bases between them. The germline gives CDR1 SGHVS, CDR2 FQNEAQ. This CDR3 is 18 amino acids long. The CDR3 DNA follows: TGTGCCAGCAGCTTAGTTGAGTATCGCCAGGGGCGGAATCAGCCCCAGCATTTT. Translated: CASSLVEYRQGRNQPQHF.